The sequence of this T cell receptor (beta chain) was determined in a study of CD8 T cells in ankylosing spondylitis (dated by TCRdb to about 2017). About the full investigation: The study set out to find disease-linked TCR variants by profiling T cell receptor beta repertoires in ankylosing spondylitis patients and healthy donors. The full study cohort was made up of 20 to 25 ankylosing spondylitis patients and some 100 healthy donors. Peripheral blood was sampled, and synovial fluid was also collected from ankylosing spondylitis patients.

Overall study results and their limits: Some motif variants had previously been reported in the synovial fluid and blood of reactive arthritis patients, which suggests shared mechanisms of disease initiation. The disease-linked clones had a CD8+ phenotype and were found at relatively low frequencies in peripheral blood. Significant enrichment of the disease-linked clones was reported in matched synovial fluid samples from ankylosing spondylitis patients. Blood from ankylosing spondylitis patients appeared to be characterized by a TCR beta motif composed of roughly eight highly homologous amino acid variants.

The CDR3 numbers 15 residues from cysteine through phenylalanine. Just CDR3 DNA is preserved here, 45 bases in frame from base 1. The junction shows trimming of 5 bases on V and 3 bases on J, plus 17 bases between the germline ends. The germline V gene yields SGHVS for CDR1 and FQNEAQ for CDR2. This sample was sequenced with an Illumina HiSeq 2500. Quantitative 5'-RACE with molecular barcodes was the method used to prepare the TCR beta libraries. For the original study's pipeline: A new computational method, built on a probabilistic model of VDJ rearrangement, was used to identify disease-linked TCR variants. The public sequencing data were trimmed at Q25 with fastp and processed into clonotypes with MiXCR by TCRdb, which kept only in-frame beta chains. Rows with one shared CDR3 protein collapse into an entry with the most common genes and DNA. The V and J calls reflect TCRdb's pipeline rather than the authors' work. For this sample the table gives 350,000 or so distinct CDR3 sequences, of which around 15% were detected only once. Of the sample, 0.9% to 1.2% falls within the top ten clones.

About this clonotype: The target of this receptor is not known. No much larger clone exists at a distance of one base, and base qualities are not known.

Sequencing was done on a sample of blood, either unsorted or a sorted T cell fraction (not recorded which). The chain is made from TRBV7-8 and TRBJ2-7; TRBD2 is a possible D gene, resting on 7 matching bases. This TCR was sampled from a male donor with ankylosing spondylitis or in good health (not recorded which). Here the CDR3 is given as CASSARRGGYYEQYF. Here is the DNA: TGTGCCAGCAGCGCGAGGAGGGGGGGTTACTACGAGCAGTACTTC.